This T cell receptor beta chain was captured by sequencing in a study of cytomegalovirus exposure and HLA in healthy donors (dated by TCRdb to the late 2010s). At the level of the whole study: According to an earlier analysis of 587 of the donors, about 179 million T cells yielded over 90 million unique TCR beta sequences and 250 to 350 Gb of sequence data. Roughly 290 gigabases of sequencing data and about 92 million unique TCR sequences made up an early release that covered approximately 650 HLA-typed donors. To decide whether each TCR beta V gene segment behaved as functional or pseudogenic, an earlier analysis of fewer than 750 of the donors relied on high-throughput TCR beta sequencing. Genome-wide SNP genotypes for about 60% of the roughly 700 donors were used in a later genetic analysis, which treated that subset as a discovery cohort. The study was designed to test whether signatures of past pathogen exposure could be identified by cataloging public T cell receptors. Of the 300 to 500 genotyped donors, 80% to 90% were placed in the genetic ancestry cluster associated with self-reported Caucasian donors. Among some 400 genotyped donors of the cohort, an average of approximately 240,000 unique TCR beta nucleotide sequences were sequenced per donor, 15% to 20% of them non-productive. A separate validation cohort of 100 to 150 different subjects was used in addition to the 666-subject first cohort. Using immunosequencing, the study profiled T cell repertoires from 666 subjects and related those repertoires to cytomegalovirus serostatus. Donor age, sex, ethnicity and CMV serostatus were compiled together with the repertoire data. Rather than drawing on any new phenotypic data, the later analysis identified candidate immune exposures from TCR beta sequences and the way those sequences occurred across donors. To predict cytomegalovirus infection status, the study brought together high-throughput TCR immunosequencing, statistical association of individual TCRs with disease status, and machine learning. Both class I and class II loci were covered by HLA typing, at four-digit resolution. A later analysis re-analyzed previously published TCR beta repertoires from 600 to 850 donors and added high-resolution HLA genotyping to study TCR occurrence patterns. The number of donors typed differed by locus, with roughly 629-640 for A, B, C, DRB1 and DQB1, 522 for DQA1, under 610 for DPA1, and 472 for DPB1. Every repertoire in the discovery cohort had been generated on one and the same sequencing platform. About five DR-DQ haplotypes were treated as single units for association and clustering because of strong linkage in the cohort.

What the research found in general, with its limitations: Linkage disequilibrium might explain the correlated functional status among segregating V segments, but an unknown experimental factor could not be excluded. A group of highly shared sequence variants was considered likely to be a technical artifact of the sequencing pipeline. In the study, approximately 150 TCR beta chains were listed as associated with cytomegalovirus. A later analysis found that HLA-associated TCR beta chains were more clonally expanded and had lower generation probabilities than equally common non-associated chains. A later analysis associated 15,000 to 20,000 TCR beta sequences with specific HLA alleles at a false discovery rate of 0.05. Most TCR sequences were seen in very few donors, while some public TCRs were found in many individuals. According to the authors, the approach could potentially be generalized to other disease states and immunological phenotypes. This cohort had only TCR beta chains sequenced, and the lack of alpha or paired-chain data limited which features could be detected. Sequencing depth was assumed to be roughly uniform across donors in the presence/absence analyses, though that assumption may not hold. Because HLA typing was unavailable for some donors at each locus, only the typed subset was used in association tests. Several of the top co-occurrence clusters appeared to be linked to parvovirus B19, influenza, CMV and Epstein-Barr virus, according to a later analysis. A later analysis found that most CMV-associated TCR beta chains appeared HLA-restricted, with HLA associations seemingly driven largely by CMV exposure. A later genetic analysis associated a missense DCLRE1C variant with V-gene and J-gene trimming of TCR beta chains, and an independent cohort replicated the association. Assigning TCR associations to individual alleles was difficult when HLA alleles, especially DR and DQ, strongly co-occurred. In a later analysis, TCR association rates were found to vary across HLA loci, with the most associated TCRs seen for DRB1 alleles and the fewest for HLA-C alleles. In both the original and validation cohorts, the classifier was reported to diagnose cytomegalovirus status with high specificity and sensitivity. Some IMGT-functional V segments, including TRBV6-2 and TRBV6-3, could not be told apart with the 87-base-pair reads, so those segments were excluded. A further reported finding was that TCR beta sequences accurately predicted the HLA-A and HLA-B alleles for most subjects in the first cohort. Broadly in line with IMGT annotations, most TCR beta V segments showed up in productive rearrangements about 87% or about 30% of the time in an earlier analysis of around 550 of the donors. The earlier analysis of fewer than 750 of the donors excluded around 17 rarely observed V segments, including chromosome 9 orphons, because counts were too low. In a later genetic analysis, fewer N-insertions in productive TCRs were reported among donors in an Asian-associated ancestry cluster than the approximately 670-donor mean. A few of the identified cytomegalovirus-associated TCR beta chains were confirmed in vitro to be specific for cytomegalovirus antigens. For the cohort, immune exposure information was limited to CMV serostatus.

Library method: the immunoSEQ multiplex PCR assay. A mixture of 60 forward primers for TCR Vbeta segments and 13 reverse primers for TCR Jbeta segments was used in the multiplex PCR. Amplification of the CDR3 region of rearranged TCR beta genes was performed with a multiplex PCR assay on genomic DNA. Amplified TCR beta libraries were sequenced as 87-base-pair reads on the Illumina HiSeq System. In the source study's methods: A later analysis counted about 80 million unique TCR beta chains across the 550 to 800 repertoires, and roughly 11 million of these chains were shared by at least two donors. Raw reads were error-corrected and collapsed into unique sequences with a nearest-neighbor algorithm that merged closely related sequences to remove PCR and sequencing errors. V, D and J gene segments were assigned by aligning CDR3 sequences to IMGT reference sequences. For a sequence to be retained, at least a six-nucleotide match to both a V gene segment and a J gene segment was required. Rearrangements were classified as productive when the CDR3 lacked stop codons and remained in frame with V and J, and all other rearrangements were classified as non-productive. CDR3 was defined by IMGT convention, running from the second conserved V-encoded cysteine to the conserved J-encoded phenylalanine. The earlier analysis of roughly 590 of the donors excluded sequences that lacked an unambiguous match to a single V gene segment. An earlier analysis of 587 of the donors called V segments functional above 56.7% productive rearrangements and segregating when the between-donor standard deviation exceeded 5%. To diagnose cytomegalovirus status from the catalog of TCR beta chain sequences, a statistical classification framework was built. In a later analysis, TCR nucleotide sequences were compared against IMGT/GENE-DB human TR gene sequences so that V and J genes could be assigned. A later analysis assigned CDR3 sequences and most-parsimonious VDJ recombination scenarios with the TCRdist pipeline. In a later analysis, each TCR beta chain was defined by its CDR3 amino acid sequence together with its V-gene family, and reads without a unique V-gene family were excluded. As a way to deal with suspected cross-contamination and a sequencing artifact, a later analysis dropped roughly 620 nucleotide sequences that were highly shared and had low generation probability. A later analysis calculated a clonal expansion index for each public chain from normalized within-repertoire ranks of inferred template counts. In a later analysis, generation probabilities were computed using a VDJ recombination model fitted to out-of-frame rearrangements, and the results were checked against IGoR. In a later analysis, TCR-TCR, TCR-HLA and TCR-CMV co-occurrence was scored with hypergeometric tests, and a repertoire-size bias correction was applied to TCR pairs. To estimate false discovery rates, a later analysis permuted the HLA or CMV assignments 20 times. In a later analysis, co-occurring TCRs were grouped using DBSCAN, with TCRdist sequence similarity added in when clustering inside HLA-allele-positive subsets. Repertoires with fewer than 30,000 or more than 120,000 public chains were left out of co-occurrence clustering, as were five repertoires with anomalous nucleotide sharing. In TCRdb, the immuneACCESS table is reduced to in-frame sequences with V and J assigned. These tables do not hold every clone; where another copy was compared, an unresolved V gene accounts for under half, and the others remain unexplained. V and J calls and clone size are those listed in that table; D and trimming were worked out from the DNA. This sample's clone table shows fewer than 200,000 clones. The ten biggest clones cover less than 6.5% of the sample.

Concerning this clone itself: Its target antigen remains unknown.

Unmatched junction bases come to 9, with V trimmed by 3 bases and J by 0 bases. From a lookup of the germline V gene, CDR1 and CDR2 are SGDLS and YYNGEE. From cysteine to phenylalanine, the CDR3 is 17 amino acids long. The sequence is cut down to CDR3 DNA, 51 bases in frame from base 1. The cohort was made up of about 610 healthy bone marrow donors. All cohort members were sampled while nominally healthy, although unrecorded immune exposures were likely present. The donor tested CMV seronegative, placing the donor among the 350 or so seronegative members of the cohort. A peripheral blood sample was provided by each donor, and peripheral blood mononuclear cells were used for TCR beta sequencing. Genomic DNA was extracted from the blood cell samples with the Qiagen DNeasy Blood Extraction Kit.

The chain is encoded by TRBV9 joined to TRBJ1-3, with 7 central nucleotides matching TRBD1. The receptor was derived from a man aged 25 to 40 in good health and CMV-seronegative. Material for sequencing was PBMCs. The nucleotide sequence reads TGTGCCAGCAGCGCCCGGACAGGACGTAGCTCTGGAAACACCATATATTTT. The translation is CASSARTGRSSGNTIYF.